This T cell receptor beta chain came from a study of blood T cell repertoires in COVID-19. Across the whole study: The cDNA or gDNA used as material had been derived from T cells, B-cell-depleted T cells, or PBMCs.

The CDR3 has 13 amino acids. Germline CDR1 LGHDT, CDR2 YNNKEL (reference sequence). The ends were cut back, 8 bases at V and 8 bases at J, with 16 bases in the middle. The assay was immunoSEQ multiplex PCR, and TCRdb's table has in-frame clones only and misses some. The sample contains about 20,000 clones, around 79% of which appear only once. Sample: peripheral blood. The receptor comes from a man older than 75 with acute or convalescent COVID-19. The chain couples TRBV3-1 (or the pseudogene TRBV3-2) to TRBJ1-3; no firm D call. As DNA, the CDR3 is TGTGCCAGCGGAACGAGTGGAGTCGACACCATATATTTT. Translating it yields CASGTSGVDTIYF.